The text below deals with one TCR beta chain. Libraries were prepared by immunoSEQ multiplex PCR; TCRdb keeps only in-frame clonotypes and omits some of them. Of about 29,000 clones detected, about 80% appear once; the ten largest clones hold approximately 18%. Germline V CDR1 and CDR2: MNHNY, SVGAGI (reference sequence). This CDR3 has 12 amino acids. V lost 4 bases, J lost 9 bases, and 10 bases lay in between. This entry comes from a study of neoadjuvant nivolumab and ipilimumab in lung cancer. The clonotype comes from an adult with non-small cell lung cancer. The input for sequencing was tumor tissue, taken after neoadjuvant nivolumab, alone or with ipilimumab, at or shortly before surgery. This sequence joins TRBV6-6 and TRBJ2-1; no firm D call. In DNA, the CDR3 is TGTGCCAGCAGTTCCGCTGGTAGTGAGCAGTTCTTC. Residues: CASSSAGSEQFF.